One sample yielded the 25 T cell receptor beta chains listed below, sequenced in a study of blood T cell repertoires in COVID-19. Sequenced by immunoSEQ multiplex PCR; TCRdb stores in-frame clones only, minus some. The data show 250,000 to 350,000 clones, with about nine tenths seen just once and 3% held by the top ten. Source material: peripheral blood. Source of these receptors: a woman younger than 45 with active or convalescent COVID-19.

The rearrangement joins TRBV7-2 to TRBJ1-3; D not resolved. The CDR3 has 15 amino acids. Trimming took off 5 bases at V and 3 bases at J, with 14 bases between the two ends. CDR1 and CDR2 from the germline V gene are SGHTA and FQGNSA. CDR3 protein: CASSPLTVGGNTIYF. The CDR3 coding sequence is TGTGCCAGCAGCCCCCTTACAGTAGGTGGAAACACCATATATTTT.

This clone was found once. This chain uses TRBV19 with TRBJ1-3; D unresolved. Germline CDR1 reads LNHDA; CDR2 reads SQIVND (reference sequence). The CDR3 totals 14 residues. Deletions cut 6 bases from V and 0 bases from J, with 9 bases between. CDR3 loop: CASRDSYSGNTIYF. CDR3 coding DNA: TGTGCCAGTAGGGACTCCTACTCTGGAAACACCATATATTTT.

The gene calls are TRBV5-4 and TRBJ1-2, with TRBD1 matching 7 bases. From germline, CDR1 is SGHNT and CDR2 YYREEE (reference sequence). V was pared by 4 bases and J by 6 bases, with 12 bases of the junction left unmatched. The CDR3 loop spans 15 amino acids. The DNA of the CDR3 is TGTGCCAGCAGCCATGACCGACAGGGAGGTAATGGCTACACCTTC. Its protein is CASSHDRQGGNGYTF.

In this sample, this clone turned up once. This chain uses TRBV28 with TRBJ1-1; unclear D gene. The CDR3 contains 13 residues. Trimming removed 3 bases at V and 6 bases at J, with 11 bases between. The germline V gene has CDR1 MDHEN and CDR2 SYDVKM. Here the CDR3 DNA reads TGTGCCAGCAGTTTGGGCCCCCCGCCTGAAGCTTTCTTT. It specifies CASSLGPPPEAFF.

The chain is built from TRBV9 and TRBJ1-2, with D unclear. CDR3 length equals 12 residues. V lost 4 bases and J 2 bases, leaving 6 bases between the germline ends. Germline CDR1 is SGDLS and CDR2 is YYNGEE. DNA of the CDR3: TGTGCCAGCAGCTCGGGAAACTATGGCTACACCTTC. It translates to CASSSGNYGYTF.

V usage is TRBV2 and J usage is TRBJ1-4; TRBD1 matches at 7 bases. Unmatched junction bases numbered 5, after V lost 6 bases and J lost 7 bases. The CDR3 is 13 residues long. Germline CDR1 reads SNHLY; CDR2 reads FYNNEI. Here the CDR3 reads CASRPTGVEKLFF. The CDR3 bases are TGTGCCAGCAGGCCTACAGGGGTTGAAAAACTGTTTTTT.

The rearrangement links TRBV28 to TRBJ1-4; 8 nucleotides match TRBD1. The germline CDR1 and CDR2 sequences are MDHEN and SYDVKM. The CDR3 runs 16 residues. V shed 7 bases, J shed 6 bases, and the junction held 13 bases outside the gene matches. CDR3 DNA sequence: TGTGCCAGCACCACCCAGGGAAGACAGGGGCATGAAAAACTGTTTTTT. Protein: CASTTQGRQGHEKLFF.

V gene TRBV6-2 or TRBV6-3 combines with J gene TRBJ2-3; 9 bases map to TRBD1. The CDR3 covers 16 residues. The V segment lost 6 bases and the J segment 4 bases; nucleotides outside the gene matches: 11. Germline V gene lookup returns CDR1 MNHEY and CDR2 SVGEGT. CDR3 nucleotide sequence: TGTGCCAGCAGCTCGAGGGGACAGGGAGGGCCAGATACGCAGTATTTT. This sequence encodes CASSSRGQGGPDTQYF.

CDR3 loop: CASSKEGQPNQPQHF. The CDR3 DNA is TGTGCCAGTAGTAAGGAGGGGCAGCCAAATCAGCCCCAGCATTTT. V and J are TRBV19 and TRBJ1-5; possible D gene TRBD1, 5 bases. V lost 4 bases to trimming and J lost 4 bases, with 14 bases between them. The length of the CDR3 is 15 residues. Germline V gene lookup returns CDR1 LNHDA and CDR2 SQIVND (reference sequence).

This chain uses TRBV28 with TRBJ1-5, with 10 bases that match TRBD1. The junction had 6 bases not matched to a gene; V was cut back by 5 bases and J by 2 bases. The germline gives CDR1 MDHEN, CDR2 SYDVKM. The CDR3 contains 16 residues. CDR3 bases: TGTGCCAGCAGTGGCCGGGACAGGGGCGGCAATCAGCCCCAGCATTTT. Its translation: CASSGRDRGGNQPQHF.

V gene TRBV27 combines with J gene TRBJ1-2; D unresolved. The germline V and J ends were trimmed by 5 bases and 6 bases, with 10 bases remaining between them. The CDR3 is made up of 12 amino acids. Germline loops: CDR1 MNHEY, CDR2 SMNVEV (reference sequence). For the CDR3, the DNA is TGTGCCAGCAGTCCACGGTTCCATGGCTACACCTTC. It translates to CASSPRFHGYTF.

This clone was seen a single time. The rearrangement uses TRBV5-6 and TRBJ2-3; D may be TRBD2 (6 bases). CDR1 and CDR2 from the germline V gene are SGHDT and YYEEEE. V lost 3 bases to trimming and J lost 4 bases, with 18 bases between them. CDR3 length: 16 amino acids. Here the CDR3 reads CASSSRGLTGADTQYF. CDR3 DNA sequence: TGTGCCAGCAGCTCACGAGGATTAACGGGGGCAGATACGCAGTATTTT.

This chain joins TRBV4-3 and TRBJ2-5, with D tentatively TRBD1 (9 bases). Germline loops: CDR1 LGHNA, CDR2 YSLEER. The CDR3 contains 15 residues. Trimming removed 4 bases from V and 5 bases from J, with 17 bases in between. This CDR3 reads CASSPGTGTRETQYF. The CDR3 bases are TGCGCCAGCAGCCCCGGGACAGGGACTAGGGAGACCCAGTACTTC.

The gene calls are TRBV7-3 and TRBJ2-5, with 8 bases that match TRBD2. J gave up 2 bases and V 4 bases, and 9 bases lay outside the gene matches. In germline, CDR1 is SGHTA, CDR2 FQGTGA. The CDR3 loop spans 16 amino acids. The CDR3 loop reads CASSYPGVAGQETQYF. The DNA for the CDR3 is TGTGCCAGCAGCTACCCGGGGGTAGCGGGGCAAGAGACCCAGTACTTC.

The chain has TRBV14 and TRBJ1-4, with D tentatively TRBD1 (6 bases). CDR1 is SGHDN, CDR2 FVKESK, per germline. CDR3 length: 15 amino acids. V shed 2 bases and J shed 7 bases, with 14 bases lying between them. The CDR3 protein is CASSQQGSGGEKLFF. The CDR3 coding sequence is TGTGCCAGCAGCCAACAGGGGTCGGGAGGTGAAAAACTGTTTTTT.

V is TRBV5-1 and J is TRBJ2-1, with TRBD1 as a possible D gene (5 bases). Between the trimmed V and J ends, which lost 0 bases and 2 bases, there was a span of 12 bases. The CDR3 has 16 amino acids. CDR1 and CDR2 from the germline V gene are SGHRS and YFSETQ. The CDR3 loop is CASSLEPGATYNEQFF. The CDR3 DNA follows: TGCGCCAGCAGCTTGGAACCTGGGGCCACCTACAATGAGCAGTTCTTC.

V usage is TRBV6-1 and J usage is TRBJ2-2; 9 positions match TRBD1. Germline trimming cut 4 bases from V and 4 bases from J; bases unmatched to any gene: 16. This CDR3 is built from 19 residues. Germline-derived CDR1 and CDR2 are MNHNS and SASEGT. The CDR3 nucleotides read TGTGCCAGCAGTGTACAAGTCCTATGGGGGACAGGGACCACCGGGGAGCTGTTTTTT. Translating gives CASSVQVLWGTGTTGELFF.

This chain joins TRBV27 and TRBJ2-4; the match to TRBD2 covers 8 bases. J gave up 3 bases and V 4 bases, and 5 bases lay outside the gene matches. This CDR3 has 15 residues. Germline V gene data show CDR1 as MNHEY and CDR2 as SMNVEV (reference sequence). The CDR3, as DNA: TGTGCCAGCAGTTCCGGGACTAGTGGCAAAAACATTCAGTACTTC. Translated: CASSSGTSGKNIQYF.

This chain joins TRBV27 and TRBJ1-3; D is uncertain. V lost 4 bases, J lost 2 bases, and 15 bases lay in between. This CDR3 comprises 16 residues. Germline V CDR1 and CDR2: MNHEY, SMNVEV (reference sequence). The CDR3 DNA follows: TGTGCCAGCAGTTCTTCCGCCCGGGGTCCTGGAAACACCATATATTTT. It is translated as CASSSSARGPGNTIYF.

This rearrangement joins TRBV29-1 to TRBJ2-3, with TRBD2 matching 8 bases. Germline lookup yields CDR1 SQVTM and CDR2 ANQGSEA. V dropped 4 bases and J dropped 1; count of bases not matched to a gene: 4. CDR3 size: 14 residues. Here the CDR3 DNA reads TGCAGCGTTGGTCAAGCGGGGGGCACAGATACGCAGTATTTT. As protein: CSVGQAGGTDTQYF.

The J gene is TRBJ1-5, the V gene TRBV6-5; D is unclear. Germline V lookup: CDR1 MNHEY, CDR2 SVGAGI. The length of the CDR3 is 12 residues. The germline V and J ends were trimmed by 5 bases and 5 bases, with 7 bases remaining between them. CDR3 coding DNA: TGTGCCAGCAGTACTAGTCATCAGCCCCAGCATTTT. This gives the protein CASSTSHQPQHF.

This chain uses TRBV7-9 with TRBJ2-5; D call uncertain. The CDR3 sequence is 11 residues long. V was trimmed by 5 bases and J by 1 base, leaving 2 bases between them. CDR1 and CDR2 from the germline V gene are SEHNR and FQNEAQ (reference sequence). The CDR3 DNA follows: TGTGCCAGCAGCCTCCAAGAGACCCAGTACTTC. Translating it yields CASSLQETQYF.

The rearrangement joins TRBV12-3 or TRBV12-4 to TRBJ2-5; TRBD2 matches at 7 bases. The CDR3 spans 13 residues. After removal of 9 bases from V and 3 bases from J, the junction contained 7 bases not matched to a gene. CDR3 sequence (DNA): TGTGCCAGTGGGGGGGACTCCGAAGAGACCCAGTACTTC. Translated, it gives CASGGDSEETQYF.

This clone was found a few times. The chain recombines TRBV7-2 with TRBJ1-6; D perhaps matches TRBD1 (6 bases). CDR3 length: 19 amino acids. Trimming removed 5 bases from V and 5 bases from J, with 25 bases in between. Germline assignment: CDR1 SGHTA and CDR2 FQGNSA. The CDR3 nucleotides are TGTGCCAGCAGCCGGGGGGCAGTGGGGTGGACAGTGAATAATTCACCCCTCCACTTT. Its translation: CASSRGAVGWTVNNSPLHF.

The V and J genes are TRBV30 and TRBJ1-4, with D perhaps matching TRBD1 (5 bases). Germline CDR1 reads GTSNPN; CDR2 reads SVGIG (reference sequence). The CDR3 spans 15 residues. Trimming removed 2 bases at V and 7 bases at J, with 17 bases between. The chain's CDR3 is CAWSLDGRGGEKLFF. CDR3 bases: TGTGCCTGGAGTCTTGACGGGAGGGGAGGTGAAAAACTGTTTTTT. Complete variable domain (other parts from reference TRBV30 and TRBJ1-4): SQTIHQWPATLVQPVGSPLSLECTVEGTSNPNLYWYRQAAGRGLQLLFYSVGIGQISSEVPQNLSASRPQDRQFILSSKKLLLSDSGFYLCAWSLDGRGGEKLFFGSGTQLSVL.